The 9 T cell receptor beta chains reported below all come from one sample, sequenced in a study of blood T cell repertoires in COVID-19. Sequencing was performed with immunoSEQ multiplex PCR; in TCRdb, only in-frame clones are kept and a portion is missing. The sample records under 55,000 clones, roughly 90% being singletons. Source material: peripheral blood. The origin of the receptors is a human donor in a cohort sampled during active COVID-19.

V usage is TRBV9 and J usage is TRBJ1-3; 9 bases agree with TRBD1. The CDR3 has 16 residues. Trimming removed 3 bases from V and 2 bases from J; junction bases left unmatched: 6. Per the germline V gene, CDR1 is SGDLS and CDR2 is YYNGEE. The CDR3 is CASSASGQGPGNTIYF. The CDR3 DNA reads TGTGCCAGCAGCGCCTCGGGACAGGGTCCTGGAAACACCATATATTTT.

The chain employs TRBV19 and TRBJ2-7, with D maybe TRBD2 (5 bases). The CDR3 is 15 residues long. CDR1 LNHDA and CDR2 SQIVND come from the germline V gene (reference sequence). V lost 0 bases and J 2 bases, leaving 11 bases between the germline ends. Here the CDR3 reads CASSIEGYGTYEQYF. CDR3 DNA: TGTGCCAGTAGTATAGAAGGGTACGGGACCTACGAGCAGTACTTC.

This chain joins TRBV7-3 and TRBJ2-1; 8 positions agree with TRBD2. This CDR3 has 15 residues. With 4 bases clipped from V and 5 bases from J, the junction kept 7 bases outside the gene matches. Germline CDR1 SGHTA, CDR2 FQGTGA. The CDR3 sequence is CASSSSPGGDNEQFF. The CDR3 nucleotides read TGTGCCAGCAGCTCCTCCCCGGGGGGGGACAATGAGCAGTTCTTC.

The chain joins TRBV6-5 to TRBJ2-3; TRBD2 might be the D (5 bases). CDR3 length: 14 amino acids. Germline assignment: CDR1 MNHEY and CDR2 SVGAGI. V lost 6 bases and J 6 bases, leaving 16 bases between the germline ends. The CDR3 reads CASSPTNSRDTQYF. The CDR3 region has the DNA TGTGCCAGCAGCCCGACTAACTCTCGCGATACGCAGTATTTT.

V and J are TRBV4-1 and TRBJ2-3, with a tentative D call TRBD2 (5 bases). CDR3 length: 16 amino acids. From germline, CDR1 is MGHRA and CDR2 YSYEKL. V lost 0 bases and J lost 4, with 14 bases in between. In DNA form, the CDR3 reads TGCGCCAGCAGCCAAGATATCGGGGTATTGGCAGATACGCAGTATTTT. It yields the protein CASSQDIGVLADTQYF.

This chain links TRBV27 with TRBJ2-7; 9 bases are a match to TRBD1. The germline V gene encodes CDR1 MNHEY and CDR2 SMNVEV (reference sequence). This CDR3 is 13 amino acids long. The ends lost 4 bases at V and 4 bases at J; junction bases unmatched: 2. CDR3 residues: CASSSTGGYEQYV. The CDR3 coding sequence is TGTGCCAGCAGTTCGACAGGGGGTTACGAGCAGTACGTC.

DNA for the CDR3: TGTGCCACCAGCGCCTGGGCGGGACAGGGTTCCTACGAGCAGTACGTC. As protein: CATSAWAGQGSYEQYV. This rearrangement joins TRBV24-1 to TRBJ2-7, with 9 bases identical to TRBD1. The CDR3 runs 16 residues. Germline V gene lookup returns CDR1 KGHDR and CDR2 SFDVKD. Losses at the gene ends were 7 bases for V and 1 base for J; bases not matched to a gene: 10.

For the CDR3, the DNA is TGCAGTGCTAGTTTTCAGGGAAGCAATCAGCCCCAGCATTTT. Its translation: CSASFQGSNQPQHF. The chain joins TRBV20-1 to TRBJ1-5; weak D call: TRBD1 (5 bases). The V end lost 3 bases, the J end lost 1 base, and 10 bases lay between the germline ends. The germline CDR1 and CDR2 sequences are DFQATT and SNEGSKA (reference sequence). This CDR3 spans 14 amino acids.

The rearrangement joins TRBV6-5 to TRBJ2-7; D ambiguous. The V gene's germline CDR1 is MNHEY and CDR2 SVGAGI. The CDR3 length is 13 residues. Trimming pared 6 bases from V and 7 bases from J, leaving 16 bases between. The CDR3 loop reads CASRVGSAGEQYF. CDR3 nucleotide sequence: TGTGCCAGCAGGGTCGGGTCAGCTGGTGAGCAGTACTTC.